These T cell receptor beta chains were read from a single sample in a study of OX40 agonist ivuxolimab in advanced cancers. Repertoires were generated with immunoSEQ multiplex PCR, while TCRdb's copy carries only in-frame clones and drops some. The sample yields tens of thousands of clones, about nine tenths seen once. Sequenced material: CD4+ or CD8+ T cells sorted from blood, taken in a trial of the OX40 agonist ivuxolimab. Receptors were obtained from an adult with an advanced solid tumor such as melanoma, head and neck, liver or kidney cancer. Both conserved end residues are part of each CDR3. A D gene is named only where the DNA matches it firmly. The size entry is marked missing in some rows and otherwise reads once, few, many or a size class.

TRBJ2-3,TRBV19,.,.,CASSITDTQYF,TGTGCCAGTAGTATAACAGATACGCAGTATTTT
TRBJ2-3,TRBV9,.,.,CASSVVGQMTTDTQYF,TGTGCCAGCAGCGTAGTAGGACAGATGACCACAGATACGCAGTATTTT
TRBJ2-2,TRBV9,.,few,CASSRLWIDTGELFF,TGTGCCAGCAGCCGACTATGGATCGACACCGGGGAGCTGTTTTTT
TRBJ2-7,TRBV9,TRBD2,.,CASSLTSGKHYEQYF,TGTGCCAGCAGCTTGACTAGCGGGAAGCACTACGAGCAGTACTTC
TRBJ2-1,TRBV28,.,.,CASSLGGRAANEQFF,TGTGCCAGCAGTTTAGGCGGAAGAGCAGCCAATGAGCAGTTCTTC
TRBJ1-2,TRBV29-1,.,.,CSVERIRPNYGYTF,TGCAGCGTTGAACGAATTCGTCCAAACTATGGCTACACCTTC
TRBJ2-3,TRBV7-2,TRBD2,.,CASGTSGILVTQYF,TGTGCCAGCGGGACTAGCGGGATTTTAGTTACGCAGTATTTT
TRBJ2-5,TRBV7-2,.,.,CASSSQETQYF,TGTGCCAGCAGCTCTCAAGAGACCCAGTACTTC
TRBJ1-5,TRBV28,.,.,CASSLLSAGGSQPQHF,TGTGCCAGCAGTTTGCTTTCGGCAGGTGGGTCCCAGCCCCAGCATTTT
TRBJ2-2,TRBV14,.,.,CTSSQLQGSTGELFF,TGTACCAGCAGCCAACTGCAGGGTTCCACCGGGGAGCTGTTTTTT
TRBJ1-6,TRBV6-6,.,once,CASTAGWNSPLHF,TGTGCCAGCACGGCAGGGTGGAATTCACCCCTCCACTTT
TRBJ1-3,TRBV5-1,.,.,CASSSAASAGNTIYF,TGCGCCAGCAGCTCCGCTGCGTCAGCTGGAAACACCATATATTTT
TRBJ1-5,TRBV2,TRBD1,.,CASRPGTGNQPQHF,TGTGCCAGCAGGCCCGGGACAGGAAATCAGCCCCAGCATTTT
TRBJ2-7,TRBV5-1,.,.,CASSLGLRYEQYF,TGCGCCAGCAGCTTGGGCTTGAGGTACGAGCAGTACTTC
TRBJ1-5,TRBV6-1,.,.,CASSGSTGTRSNQPQHF,TGTGCCAGCAGTGGATCCACCGGGACCAGAAGCAATCAGCCCCAGCATTTT
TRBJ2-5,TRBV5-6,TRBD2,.,CASSLDAGVVSETQYF,TGTGCCAGCAGCTTGGATGCGGGGGTTGTGTCGGAGACCCAGTACTTC
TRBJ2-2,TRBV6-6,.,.,CASRGGRSNTGELFF,TGTGCCAGCAGGGGGGGCAGATCGAACACCGGGGAGCTGTTTTTT
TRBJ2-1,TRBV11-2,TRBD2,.,CASSSVAGGLPYNEQFF,TGTGCCAGCAGCTCTGTAGCGGGAGGGCTACCCTACAATGAGCAGTTCTTC
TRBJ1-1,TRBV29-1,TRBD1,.,CSTHRGLNTEAFF,TGCAGCACACACAGGGGATTGAACACTGAAGCTTTCTTT
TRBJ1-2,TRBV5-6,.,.,CASSLIGGAPLNSNYGYTF,TGTGCCAGCAGCTTGATTGGGGGGGCTCCTTTGAATTCTAACTATGGCTACACCTTC
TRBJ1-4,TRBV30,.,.,CAWSGGRYKLFF,TGTGCCTGGAGTGGGGGGAGGTATAAACTGTTTTTT
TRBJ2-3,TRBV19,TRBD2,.,CASSIVGGRRTDTQYF,TGTGCCAGTAGTATCGTGGGGGGGAGACGCACAGATACGCAGTATTTT
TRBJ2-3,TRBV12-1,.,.,CARRRRARVGQTDTQYF,TGTGCCAGAAGAAGGCGGGCGCGGGTCGGCCAGACAGATACGCAGTATTTT
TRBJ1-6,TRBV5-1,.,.,CASRGGPSSYNSPLHF,TGCGCCAGTCGAGGCGGTCCCAGCTCCTATAATTCACCCCTCCACTTT
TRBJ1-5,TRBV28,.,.,CASSLLGGQPQHF,TGTGCCAGCAGTTTATTGGGAGGTCAGCCCCAGCATTTT
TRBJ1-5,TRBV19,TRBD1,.,CASTLTGGISNQPQHF,TGTGCCAGTACCCTAACAGGGGGGATTAGCAATCAGCCCCAGCATTTT
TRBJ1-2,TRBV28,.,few,CASSSPRAANYGYTF,TGTGCCAGCAGTTCGCCTAGGGCAGCTAACTATGGCTACACCTTC
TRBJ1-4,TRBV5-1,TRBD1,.,CASSSPELRTGANEKLFF,TGCGCCAGCAGCTCCCCTGAACTGCGGACAGGGGCTAATGAAAAACTGTTTTTT
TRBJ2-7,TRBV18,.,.,CASSPPRRVGENEQYF,TGTGCCAGCTCACCACCGAGGAGGGTAGGAGAGAACGAGCAGTACTTC
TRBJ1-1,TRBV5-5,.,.,CASSSSLDTEAFF,TGTGCCAGCAGCTCCAGCCTGGACACTGAAGCTTTCTTT
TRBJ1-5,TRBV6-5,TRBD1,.,CASSKRDSNQPQHF,TGTGCCAGCAGTAAAAGGGACAGTAATCAGCCCCAGCATTTT
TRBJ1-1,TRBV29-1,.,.,CSVEGGHSYTEAFF,TGCAGCGTTGAAGGAGGACACTCTTACACTGAAGCTTTCTTT
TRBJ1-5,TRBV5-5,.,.,CASSLILDQPQHF,TGTGCCAGCAGCTTGATATTGGATCAGCCCCAGCATTTT
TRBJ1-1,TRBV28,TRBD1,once,CASLPGQPNKQAFF,TGTGCCAGCCTTCCGGGACAGCCCAATAAACAGGCTTTCTTT
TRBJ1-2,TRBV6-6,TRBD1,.,CASSSGTANYGYTF,TGTGCCAGCAGCTCCGGGACAGCTAACTATGGCTACACCTTC
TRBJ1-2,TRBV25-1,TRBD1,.,CASSEYNWDRDVYGYTF,TGTGCCAGCAGTGAATATAATTGGGACAGGGACGTCTATGGCTACACCTTC
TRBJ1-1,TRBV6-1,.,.,CASSVRGGNTEAFF,TGTGCCAGCAGTGTACGGGGTGGCAACACTGAAGCTTTCTTT
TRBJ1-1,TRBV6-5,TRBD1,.,CASSNRGNTEAFF,TGTGCCAGCAGTAACAGGGGTAACACTGAAGCTTTCTTT
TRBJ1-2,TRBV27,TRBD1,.,CASSSRWTGGDYGYTF,TGTGCCAGCAGTTCGCGATGGACAGGGGGTGACTATGGCTACACCTTC
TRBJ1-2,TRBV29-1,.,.,CSVAWGSNYGYTF,TGCAGCGTTGCGTGGGGGTCCAACTATGGCTACACCTTC
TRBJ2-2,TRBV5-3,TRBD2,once,CARSLGLAGDKFGELFF,TGTGCCAGAAGCTTGGGACTAGCGGGGGATAAGTTCGGGGAGCTGTTTTTT
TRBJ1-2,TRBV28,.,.,CASSQGRNNYGYTF,TGTGCCAGCAGTCAGGGACGGAATAACTATGGCTACACCTTC
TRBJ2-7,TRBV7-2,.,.,CATGPYGGYEQYF,TGTGCCACAGGGCCCTATGGGGGCTACGAGCAGTACTTC
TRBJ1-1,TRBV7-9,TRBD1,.,CASSSQGREAFF,TGTGCCAGCAGCTCACAGGGGCGAGAAGCTTTCTTT
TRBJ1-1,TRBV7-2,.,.,CASSPERNRLNTEAFF,TGTGCCAGCAGCCCGGAGCGGAACCGTTTGAACACTGAAGCTTTCTTT